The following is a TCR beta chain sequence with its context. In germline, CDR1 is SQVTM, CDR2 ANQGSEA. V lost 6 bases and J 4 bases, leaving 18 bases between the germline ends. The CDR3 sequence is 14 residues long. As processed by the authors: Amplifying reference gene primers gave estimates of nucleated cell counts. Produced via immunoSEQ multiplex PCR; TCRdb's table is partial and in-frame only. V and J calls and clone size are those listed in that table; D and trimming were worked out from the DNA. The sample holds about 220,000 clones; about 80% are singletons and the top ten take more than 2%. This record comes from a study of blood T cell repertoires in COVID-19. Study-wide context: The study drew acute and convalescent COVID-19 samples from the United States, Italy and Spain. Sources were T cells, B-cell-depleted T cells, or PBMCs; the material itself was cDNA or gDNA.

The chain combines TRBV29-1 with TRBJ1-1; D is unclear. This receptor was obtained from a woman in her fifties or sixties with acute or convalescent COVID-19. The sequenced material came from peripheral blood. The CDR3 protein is CSVIDPGGSTEAFF. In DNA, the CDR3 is TGCAGCGTAATAGACCCCGGCGGGAGCACTGAAGCTTTCTTT.